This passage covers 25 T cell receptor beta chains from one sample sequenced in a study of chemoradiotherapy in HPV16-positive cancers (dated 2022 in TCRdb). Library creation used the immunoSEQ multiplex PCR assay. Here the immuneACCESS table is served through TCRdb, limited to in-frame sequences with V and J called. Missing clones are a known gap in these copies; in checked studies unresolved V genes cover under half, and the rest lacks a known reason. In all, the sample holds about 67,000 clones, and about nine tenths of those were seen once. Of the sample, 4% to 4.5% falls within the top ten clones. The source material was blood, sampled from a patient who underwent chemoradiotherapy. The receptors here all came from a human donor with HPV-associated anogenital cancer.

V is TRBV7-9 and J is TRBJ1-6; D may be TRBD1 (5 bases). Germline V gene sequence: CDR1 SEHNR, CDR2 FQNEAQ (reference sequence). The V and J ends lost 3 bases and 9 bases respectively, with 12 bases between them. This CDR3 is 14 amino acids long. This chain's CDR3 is CASSFAGISSPLHF. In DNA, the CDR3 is TGTGCCAGCAGCTTCGCAGGGATATCTTCACCCCTCCACTTT.

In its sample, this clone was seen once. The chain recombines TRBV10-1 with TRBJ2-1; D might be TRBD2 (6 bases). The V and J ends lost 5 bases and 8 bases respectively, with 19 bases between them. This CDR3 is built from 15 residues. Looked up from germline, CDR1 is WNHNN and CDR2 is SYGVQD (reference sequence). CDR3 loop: CASSRGMSQRDEQFF. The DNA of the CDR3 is TGCGCCAGCAGTCGGGGGATGAGTCAAAGGGATGAGCAGTTCTTC.

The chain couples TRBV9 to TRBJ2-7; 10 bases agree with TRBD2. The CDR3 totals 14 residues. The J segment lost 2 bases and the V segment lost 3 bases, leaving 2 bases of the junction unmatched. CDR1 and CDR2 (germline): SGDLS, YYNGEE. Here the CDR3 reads CASSATSGTYEQYF. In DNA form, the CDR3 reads TGTGCCAGCAGCGCCACTAGCGGGACCTACGAGCAGTACTTC.

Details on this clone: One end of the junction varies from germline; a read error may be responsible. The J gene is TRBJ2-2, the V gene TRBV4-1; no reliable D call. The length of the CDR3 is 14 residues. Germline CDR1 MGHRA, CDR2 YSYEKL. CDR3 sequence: CASSQVHTTGELFF. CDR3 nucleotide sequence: TGTGCCAGCAGCCAAGTCCATACTACCGGGGAGCTGTTTTTT.

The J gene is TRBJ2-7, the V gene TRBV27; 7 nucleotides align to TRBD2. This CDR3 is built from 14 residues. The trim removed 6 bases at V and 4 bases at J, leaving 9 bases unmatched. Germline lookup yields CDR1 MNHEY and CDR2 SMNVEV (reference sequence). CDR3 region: CASSLSPSGYEQYF. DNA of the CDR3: TGTGCCAGCAGCCTCTCCCCTAGCGGTTACGAGCAGTACTTC.

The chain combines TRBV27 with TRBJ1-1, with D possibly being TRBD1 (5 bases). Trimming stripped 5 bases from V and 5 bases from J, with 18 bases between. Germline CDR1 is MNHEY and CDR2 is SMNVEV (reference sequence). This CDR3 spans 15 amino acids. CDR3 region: CASSPRADRQTEAFF. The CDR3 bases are TGTGCCAGCAGTCCAAGGGCTGACAGACAGACTGAAGCTTTCTTT.

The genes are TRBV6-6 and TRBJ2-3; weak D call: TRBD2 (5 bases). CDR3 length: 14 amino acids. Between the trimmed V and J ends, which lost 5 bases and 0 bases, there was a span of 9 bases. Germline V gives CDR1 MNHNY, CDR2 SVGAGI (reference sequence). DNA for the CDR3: TGTGCCAGCAGTAGAGGACTTAGCACAGATACGCAGTATTTT. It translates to CASSRGLSTDTQYF.

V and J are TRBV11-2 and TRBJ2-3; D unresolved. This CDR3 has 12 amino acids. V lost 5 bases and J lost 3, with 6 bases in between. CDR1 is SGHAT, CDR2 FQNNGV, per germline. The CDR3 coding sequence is TGTGCCAGCAGCCGCGATACAGATACGCAGTATTTT. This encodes CASSRDTDTQYF.

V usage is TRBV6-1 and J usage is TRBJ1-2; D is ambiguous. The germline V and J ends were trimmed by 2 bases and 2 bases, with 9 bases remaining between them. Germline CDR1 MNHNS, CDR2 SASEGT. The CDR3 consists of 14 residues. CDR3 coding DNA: TGTGCCAGCAGTGAATTGGGAAAAAACTATGGCTACACCTTC. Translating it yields CASSELGKNYGYTF.

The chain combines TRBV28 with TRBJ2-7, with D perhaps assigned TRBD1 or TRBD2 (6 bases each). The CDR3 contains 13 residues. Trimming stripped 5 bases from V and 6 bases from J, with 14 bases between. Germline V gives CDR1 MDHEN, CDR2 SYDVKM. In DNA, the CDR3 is TGTGCCAGCAGTCTGGGCGGGACACTCGAGCAGTACTTC. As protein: CASSLGGTLEQYF.

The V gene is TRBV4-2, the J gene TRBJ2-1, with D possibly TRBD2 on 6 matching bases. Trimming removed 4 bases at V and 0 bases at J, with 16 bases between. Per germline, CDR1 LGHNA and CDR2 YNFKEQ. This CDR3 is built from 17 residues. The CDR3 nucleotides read TGTGCCAGCAGCCGTCCTGGGACTGGCATCTCCTACAATGAGCAGTTCTTC. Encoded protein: CASSRPGTGISYNEQFF.

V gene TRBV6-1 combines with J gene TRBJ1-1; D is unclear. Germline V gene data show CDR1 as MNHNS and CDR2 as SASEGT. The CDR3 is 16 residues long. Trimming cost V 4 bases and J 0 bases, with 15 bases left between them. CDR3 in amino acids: CASSATLGFLNTEAFF. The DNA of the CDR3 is TGTGCCAGCAGTGCAACTCTAGGGTTCCTGAACACTGAAGCTTTCTTT.

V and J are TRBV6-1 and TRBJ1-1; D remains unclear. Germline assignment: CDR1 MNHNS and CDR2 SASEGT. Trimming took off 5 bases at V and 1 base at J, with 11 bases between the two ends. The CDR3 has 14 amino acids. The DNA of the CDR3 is TGTGCCAGCAGTTTCTTGGCGGCGAACACTGAAGCTTTCTTT. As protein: CASSFLAANTEAFF.

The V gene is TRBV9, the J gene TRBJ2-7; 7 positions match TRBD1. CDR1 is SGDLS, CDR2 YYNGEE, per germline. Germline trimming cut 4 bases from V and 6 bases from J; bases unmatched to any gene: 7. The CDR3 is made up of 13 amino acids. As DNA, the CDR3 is TGTGCCAGCAGCCTCCTGACAGGGTCCGAGCAGTACTTC. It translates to CASSLLTGSEQYF.

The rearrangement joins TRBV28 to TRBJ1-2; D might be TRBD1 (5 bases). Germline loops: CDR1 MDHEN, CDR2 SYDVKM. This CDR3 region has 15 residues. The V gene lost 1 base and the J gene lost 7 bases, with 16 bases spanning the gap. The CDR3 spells CASSLSHTGGSGYTF. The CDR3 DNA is TGTGCCAGCAGTTTATCCCACACCGGGGGAAGTGGCTACACCTTC.

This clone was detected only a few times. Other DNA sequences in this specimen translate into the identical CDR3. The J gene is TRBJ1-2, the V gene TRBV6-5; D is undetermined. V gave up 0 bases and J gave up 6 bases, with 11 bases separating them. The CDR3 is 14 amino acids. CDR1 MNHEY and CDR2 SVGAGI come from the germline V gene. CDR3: CASSYSTGKDGYTF. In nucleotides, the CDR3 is TGTGCCAGCAGTTACTCAACGGGAAAGGATGGCTACACCTTC.

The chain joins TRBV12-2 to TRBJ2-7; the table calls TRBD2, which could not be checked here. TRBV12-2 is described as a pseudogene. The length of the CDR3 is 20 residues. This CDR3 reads CASRLRMLPGLAGVVYEQYF. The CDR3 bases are TGTGCAAGTCGCTTACGTATGTTACCGGGACTAGCGGGAGTAGTCTACGAGCAGTACTTC.

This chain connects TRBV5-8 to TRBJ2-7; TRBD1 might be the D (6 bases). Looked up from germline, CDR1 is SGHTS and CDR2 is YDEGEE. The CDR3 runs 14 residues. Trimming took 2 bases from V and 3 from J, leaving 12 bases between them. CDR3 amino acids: CASSFPHRVYEQYF. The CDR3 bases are TGTGCCAGCAGCTTTCCTCACAGGGTCTACGAGCAGTACTTC.

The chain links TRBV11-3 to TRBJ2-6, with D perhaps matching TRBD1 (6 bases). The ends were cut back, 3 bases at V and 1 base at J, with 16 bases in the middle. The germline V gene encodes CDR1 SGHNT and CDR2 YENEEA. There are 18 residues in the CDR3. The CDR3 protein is CASSFSAQGSSGANVLTF. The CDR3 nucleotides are TGTGCCAGCAGCTTTAGTGCACAGGGCTCTTCTGGGGCCAACGTCCTGACTTTC.

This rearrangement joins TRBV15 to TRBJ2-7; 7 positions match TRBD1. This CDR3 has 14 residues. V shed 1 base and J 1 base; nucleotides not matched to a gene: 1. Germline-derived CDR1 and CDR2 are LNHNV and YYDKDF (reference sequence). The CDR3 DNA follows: TGTGCCACCAGCAGAGGCAGGGGGTCCTACGAGCAGTACTTC. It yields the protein CATSRGRGSYEQYF.

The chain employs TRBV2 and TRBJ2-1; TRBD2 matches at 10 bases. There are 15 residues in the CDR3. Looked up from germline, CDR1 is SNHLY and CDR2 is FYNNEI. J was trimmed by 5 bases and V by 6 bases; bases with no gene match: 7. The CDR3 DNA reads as TGTGCCAGCAGGTTAGCGGGGGGTAGCCACAATGAGCAGTTCTTC. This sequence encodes CASRLAGGSHNEQFF.

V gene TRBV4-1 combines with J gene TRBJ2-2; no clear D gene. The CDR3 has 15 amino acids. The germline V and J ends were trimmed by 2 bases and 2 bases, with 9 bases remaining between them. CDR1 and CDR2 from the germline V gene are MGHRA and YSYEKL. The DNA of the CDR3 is TGCGCCAGCAGCCAAAACTCCAGAAACACCGGGGAGCTGTTTTTT. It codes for CASSQNSRNTGELFF.

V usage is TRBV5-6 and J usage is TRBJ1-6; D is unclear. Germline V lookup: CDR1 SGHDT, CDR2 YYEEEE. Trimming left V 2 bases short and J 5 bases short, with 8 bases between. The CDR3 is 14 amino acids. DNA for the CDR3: TGTGCCAGCAGCTTATCGGGGAATAATTCACCCCTCCACTTT. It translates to CASSLSGNNSPLHF.

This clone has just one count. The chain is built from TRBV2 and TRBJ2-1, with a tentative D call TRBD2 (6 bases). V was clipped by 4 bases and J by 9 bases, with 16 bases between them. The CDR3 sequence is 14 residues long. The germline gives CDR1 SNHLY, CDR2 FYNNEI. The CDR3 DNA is TGTGCCAGCAGTGGGGAGGTGGGGACGGGTGAGCAGTTCTTC. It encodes CASSGEVGTGEQFF.

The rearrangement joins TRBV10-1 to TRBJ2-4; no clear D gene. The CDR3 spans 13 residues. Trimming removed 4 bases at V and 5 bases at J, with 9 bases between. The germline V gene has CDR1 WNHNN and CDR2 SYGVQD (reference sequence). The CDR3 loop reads CASSAPGQNIQYF. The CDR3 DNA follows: TGCGCCAGCAGTGCCCCGGGCCAAAACATTCAGTACTTC.